Below, 9 T cell receptor beta chains from the same sample are listed, as sequenced in a study of cytomegalovirus exposure and HLA in healthy donors. With 60 Vbeta and 13 Jbeta primers, the PCR was carried out. Sequencing used immunoSEQ multiplex PCR; TCRdb keeps in-frame clones, though not all of them. Of about 110,000 clones listed, roughly three quarters are singletons. The specimen sequenced was PBMCs. These receptors were collected from a woman in her forties or fifties in good health and CMV-seropositive.

The V gene is TRBV7-2, the J gene TRBJ1-1, with D maybe TRBD1 (5 bases). Germline CDR1 SGHTA, CDR2 FQGNSA. V lost 0 bases and J lost 1, with 9 bases in between. This CDR3 has 15 amino acids. CDR3: CASSLAGRANTEAFF. The CDR3 bases are TGTGCCAGCAGCTTAGCAGGCAGGGCGAACACTGAAGCTTTCTTT. Full variable domain (rest looked up from reference TRBV7-2 and TRBJ1-1): GAGVSQSPSNKVTEKGKDVELRCDPISGHTALYWYRQSLGQGLEFLIYFQGNSAPDKSGLPSDRFSAERTGGSVSTLTIQRTQQEDSAVYLCASSLAGRANTEAFFGQGTRLTVV.

The chain links TRBV6-4 to TRBJ2-2; TRBD1 matches at 7 bases. Germline assignment: CDR1 MRHNA and CDR2 SNTAGT. Unmatched junction bases numbered 2, after V lost 3 bases and J lost 1 base. This CDR3 spans 15 amino acids. CDR3 DNA: TGTGCCAGCAGTGAAGGGGGCTTGAACACCGGGGAGCTGTTTTTT. It translates to CASSEGGLNTGELFF.

This chain connects TRBV4-2 to TRBJ2-5; 9 nucleotides agree with TRBD1. The end of the DNA is better explained by TRBJ2-7, so the J call may be wrong. The length of the CDR3 is 15 residues. Germline V CDR1 and CDR2: LGHNA, YNFKEQ. In DNA form, the CDR3 reads TGTGCCAGCAGCTCGCCGGGACAGGGAAGGTACGAGCAGTACTTC. This codes for CASSSPGQGRYEQYF.

A remark on this clone: Different DNA sequences within this sample yield the same CDR3. The chain has TRBV29-1 and TRBJ2-1; no definite D call. The germline V gene has CDR1 SQVTM and CDR2 ANQGSEA. Trimming took off 7 bases at V and 4 bases at J, with 8 bases between the two ends. The CDR3 spans 11 residues. The CDR3 coding sequence is TGCAGCGCCTCCTCTTACAATGAGCAGTTCTTC. Residues: CSASSYNEQFF.

The chain couples TRBV9 to TRBJ2-2, with TRBD2 matching over 9 bases. Germline CDR1 SGDLS, CDR2 YYNGEE. This CDR3 region has 15 residues. The V and J ends lost 0 bases and 6 bases, in that order; junction bases with no gene match: 3. The chain's CDR3 is CASSVALAGPGELFF. The CDR3 DNA is TGTGCCAGCAGCGTAGCTCTAGCGGGGCCCGGGGAGCTGTTTTTT.

A few counts support this clone. The chain has TRBV5-4 and TRBJ1-2, with 7 bases fitting TRBD1. This CDR3 is built from 17 residues. V lost 0 bases, J lost 4 bases, and 12 bases stayed unmatched. CDR1 and CDR2 (germline): SGHNT, YYREEE (reference sequence). The CDR3 here is CASSLDAGGGSSYGYTF. For the CDR3, the DNA is TGTGCCAGCAGCTTGGACGCAGGAGGGGGCAGTTCCTATGGCTACACCTTC. Complete variable domain (other parts from reference TRBV5-4 and TRBJ1-2): ETGVTQSPTHLIKTRGQQVTLRCSSQSGHNTVSWYQQALGQGPQFIFQYYREEENGRGNFPPRFSGLQFPNYSSELNVNALELDDSALYLCASSLDAGGGSSYGYTFGSGTRLTVV.

The V call is TRBV11-2, the J call TRBJ2-3, with D maybe TRBD2 (6 bases). This CDR3 spans 15 amino acids. V was trimmed by 1 base and J by 5 bases, leaving 13 bases between them. The germline V gene has CDR1 SGHAT and CDR2 FQNNGV. Here the CDR3 reads CASSLGGGALDTQYF. The CDR3 bases are TGTGCCAGCAGCTTAGGAGGCGGGGCGCTAGATACGCAGTATTTT.

This chain joins TRBV6-8 and TRBJ1-3, with D perhaps TRBD1 (5 bases). V lost 6 bases and J 0 bases, leaving 12 bases between the germline ends. Germline V gene lookup returns CDR1 MNHGY and CDR2 SAAAGT. The CDR3 covers 15 residues. CDR3 coding DNA: TGTGCCAGCAGCCCCGACAGAGGCTCTGGAAACACCATATATTTT. Residues: CASSPDRGSGNTIYF.

The rearrangement links TRBV7-2 to TRBJ2-7; TRBD1 might be the D (6 bases). Trimming cost V 4 bases and J 2 bases, with 15 bases left between them. CDR3 length equals 15 residues. Germline lookup yields CDR1 SGHTA and CDR2 FQGNSA. CDR3 protein: CASSSNPGAAYEQYF. CDR3 nucleotide sequence: TGTGCCAGCAGCTCAAATCCAGGGGCCGCCTACGAGCAGTACTTC.